The 19 T cell receptor beta chains given below trace back to one sample, sequenced in a study of blood T cell repertoires in COVID-19. Data came from immunoSEQ multiplex PCR; TCRdb stores just in-frame clones and leaves some out. The top ten hold around 3.5% of the sample, which has a few hundred thousand clones, around 83% seen once. The sample taken for sequencing was peripheral blood. These receptors were obtained from a woman aged 18 to 35 with acute or convalescent COVID-19.

The gene calls are TRBV27 and TRBJ1-2, with 7 bases aligning to TRBD1. The germline V gene encodes CDR1 MNHEY and CDR2 SMNVEV (reference sequence). The CDR3 sequence is 14 residues long. V shed 5 bases and J 4 bases; nucleotides not matched to a gene: 7. CDR3 residues: CASSRQGFGYGYTF. The CDR3 DNA reads TGTGCCAGCAGTAGACAGGGTTTTGGCTATGGCTACACCTTC.

This chain uses TRBV12-3 or TRBV12-4 with TRBJ1-1; D unclear. Trimming removed 3 bases at V and 1 base at J, with 6 bases between. This CDR3 has 13 residues. In DNA form, the CDR3 reads TGTGCCAGCAGTTTCGGTGGGAACACTGAAGCTTTCTTT. Its translation is CASSFGGNTEAFF.

The chain uses TRBV3-1 (or the pseudogene TRBV3-2) and TRBJ2-3; TRBD2 agrees at 9 bases. Per the germline V gene, CDR1 is LGHDT and CDR2 is YNNKEL (reference sequence). This CDR3 region has 19 residues. V shed 1 base, J shed 4 bases, and the junction held 15 bases outside the gene matches. CDR3 DNA: TGTGCCAGCAGCCAAGTAATACTAGCGGGCGAAGGGCTGGCAGATACGCAGTATTTT. Translation: CASSQVILAGEGLADTQYF.

The CDR3 nucleotides are TGTGCCAGCAGTGAATTCCAGGGATTGAACACTGAAGCTTTCTTT. Translation: CASSEFQGLNTEAFF. The genes are TRBV6-1 and TRBJ1-1; D possibly corresponds to TRBD1 (5 bases). Per germline, CDR1 MNHNS and CDR2 SASEGT. This CDR3 contains 15 residues. Trimming cost V 2 bases and J 0 bases, with 10 bases left between them.

This clone appeared a few times. The chain uses TRBV19 and TRBJ1-4, with TRBD1 identical over 7 bases. Per germline, CDR1 LNHDA and CDR2 SQIVND (reference sequence). Unmatched junction bases numbered 7, after V lost 5 bases and J lost 4 bases. The CDR3 runs to 15 residues. CDR3 loop: CASSWRTGHNEKLFF. The CDR3 bases are TGTGCCAGTAGTTGGAGGACAGGTCATAATGAAAAACTGTTTTTT.

DNA of the CDR3: TGTGCCAGCAGCCAAGCGGGGCCAGGGGGTACCGGGGAGCTGTTTTTT. Its translation is CASSQAGPGGTGELFF. The V gene is TRBV14, the J gene TRBJ2-2; 7 bases map to TRBD1. The CDR3 loop spans 16 amino acids. Trimming at V came to 1 base and at J to 5 bases, leaving 7 bases not matched to a gene. Per germline, CDR1 SGHDN and CDR2 FVKESK.

The chain combines TRBV28 with TRBJ2-3, with TRBD2 matching 9 bases. J gave up 0 bases and V 4 bases, and 14 bases lay outside the gene matches. The CDR3 covers 19 residues. The germline CDR1 and CDR2 sequences are MDHEN and SYDVKM. The CDR3 spells CASSSPTVETSGSTDTQYF. The CDR3 coding sequence is TGTGCCAGCAGTTCCCCCACGGTTGAGACTAGCGGAAGCACAGATACGCAGTATTTT.

The genes are TRBV6-1 and TRBJ2-6, with 7 bases matching TRBD1. With V trimmed by 4 bases and J by 0 bases, 9 bases remained unmatched. The CDR3 has 18 residues. Per the germline V gene, CDR1 is MNHNS and CDR2 is SASEGT. The CDR3 region is CASSGTPGTVSGANVLTF. The CDR3 DNA reads TGTGCCAGCAGTGGAACTCCCGGGACAGTCTCTGGGGCCAACGTCCTGACTTTC.

The chain joins TRBV18 to TRBJ1-2; 8 positions match TRBD1. The V segment lost 3 bases and the J segment 4 bases; nucleotides outside the gene matches: 7. The germline V gene encodes CDR1 KGHSH and CDR2 LQKENI. The CDR3 sequence is 15 residues long. The CDR3 sequence: CASSPSGTGSYGYTF. The CDR3 region has the DNA TGTGCCAGCTCACCCTCCGGGACAGGATCCTATGGCTACACCTTC.

This chain links TRBV10-3 with TRBJ1-1; D possibly corresponds to TRBD1 (6 bases). V lost 6 bases to trimming and J lost 4 bases, with 12 bases between them. The CDR3 is made up of 13 amino acids. The germline gives CDR1 ENHRY, CDR2 SYGVKD. Here the CDR3 DNA reads TGTGCCATCAGCACAGGGAGTGGCACTGAAGCTTTCTTT. Translating gives CAISTGSGTEAFF.

This chain connects TRBV7-2 to TRBJ2-7, with TRBD2 identical over 9 bases. The CDR3 loop spans 16 amino acids. J gave up 2 bases and V 1 base, and 6 bases lay outside the gene matches. Germline CDR1 is SGHTA and CDR2 is FQGNSA. CDR3 coding DNA: TGTGCCAGCAGCTTAGAGGGGAGCGGGAGGCCCTACGAGCAGTACTTC. Its protein product is CASSLEGSGRPYEQYF.

In DNA, the CDR3 is TGTGCCAGCAGCCAATATGGCGGGAGGTCGAATGAGCAGTTCTTC. Residues: CASSQYGGRSNEQFF. V and J are TRBV14 and TRBJ2-1; 8 bases are a match to TRBD2. The V gene end was trimmed by 2 bases and the J gene end by 7 bases; junction bases not matched to a gene: 7. This CDR3 comprises 15 residues. Germline assignment: CDR1 SGHDN and CDR2 FVKESK.

The chain uses TRBV7-9 and TRBJ1-6; TRBD1 is a possible D gene (6 bases). Trimming removed 4 bases from V and 8 bases from J, with 9 bases in between. This CDR3 is built from 13 residues. Germline V gene data show CDR1 as SEHNR and CDR2 as FQNEAQ (reference sequence). CDR3 amino acids: CASSSAGDSPLHF. In DNA form, the CDR3 reads TGTGCCAGCAGCTCCGCAGGGGATTCACCCCTCCACTTT.

V usage is TRBV7-8 and J usage is TRBJ1-5, with D possibly TRBD1 on 6 matching bases. Germline assignment: CDR1 SGHVS and CDR2 FQNEAQ. Trimming left V 2 bases short and J 0 bases short, with 8 bases between. This CDR3 spans 15 amino acids. CDR3 sequence reads: CASSLNRVSNQPQHF. The CDR3 nucleotides read TGTGCCAGCAGCTTAAACAGGGTTAGCAATCAGCCCCAGCATTTT.

J is TRBJ2-2 and V is TRBV24-1; D gene ambiguous. CDR1 is KGHDR, CDR2 SFDVKD, per germline. Trimming took off 3 bases at V and 6 bases at J, with 7 bases between the two ends. The CDR3 is 13 residues long. The DNA of the CDR3 is TGTGCCACCAGTGATATACTGGCCGGGGAGCTGTTTTTT. This sequence encodes CATSDILAGELFF.

The chain combines TRBV9 with TRBJ2-4; 9 bases fit TRBD2. V was pared by 0 bases and J by 5 bases, with 6 bases of the junction left unmatched. Germline V gene data show CDR1 as SGDLS and CDR2 as YYNGEE. The CDR3 covers 16 residues. This chain's CDR3 is CASSVGSGSGQNIQYF. The CDR3 coding sequence is TGTGCCAGCAGCGTAGGTAGCGGGAGCGGCCAAAACATTCAGTACTTC.

The chain has TRBV18 and TRBJ2-7, with a tentative D call TRBD2 (6 bases). The V end was cut by 3 bases, the J end by 1 base, with 10 bases between. Germline CDR1 KGHSH, CDR2 LQKENI. CDR3 size: 14 residues. The CDR3 coding sequence is TGTGCCAGCTCACCCCGGGGGAGTTCCTACGAGCAGTACTTC. Amino acids: CASSPRGSSYEQYF.

This clone occurred once. V usage is TRBV20-1 and J usage is TRBJ1-2; perhaps TRBD1 as D (5 bases). Per the germline V gene, CDR1 is DFQATT and CDR2 is SNEGSKA (reference sequence). The CDR3 contains 13 residues. V was trimmed by 3 bases and J by 4 bases, leaving 12 bases between them. The CDR3 protein is CSASFPGGYGYTF. CDR3 sequence (DNA): TGCAGTGCTAGTTTCCCGGGGGGCTATGGCTACACCTTC.

This chain links TRBV10-1 with TRBJ2-1; tentative D call: TRBD2 (7 bases). The CDR3 runs 13 residues. Trimming removed 8 bases from V and 6 bases from J, with 14 bases in between. Germline CDR1 reads WNHNN; CDR2 reads SYGVQD (reference sequence). The CDR3, as DNA: TGCGCCAGCCGGGGGGACATTTCCAATGAGCAGTTCTTC. Residues: CASRGDISNEQFF.